These T cell receptor beta chains were read from a single sample in a study of regulatory T cells in long-lasting Graves disease. TCRdb re-analysed the multiplex PCR reads in MiXCR, keeping a single row per CDR3 protein. The sample has 240,000 or so distinct CDR3 sequences, around 20% seen once; the top ten hold about 15%. Sample: peripheral blood mononuclear cells (PBMCs), taken at new diagnosis, from a patient treated with antithyroid drugs. These receptors were taken from a female donor with Graves disease. The CDR3 runs from the conserved cysteine through the conserved F or W. D genes are given only for firm matches. Size tells how often a clone was seen (once, few, many) or the class of an expanded clone, and some rows leave it out.

J: TRBJ2-7; D: .; size: many; V: TRBV7-2; DNA: TGTGCCAGCAGCTTTCGCGGCTCCTACGAGCAGTACTTC; CDR3: CASSFRGSYEQYF
J: TRBJ2-4; D: .; size: many; V: TRBV18; DNA: TGTGCCAGCCGAGGGACATCCAAAAACATTCAGTACTTC; CDR3: CASRGTSKNIQYF
J: TRBJ2-3; D: .; size: .; V: TRBV20-1; DNA: TGCAGTGCACGGCAATCCCCGGGTGGCGGGGGCACAGATACGCAGTATTTT; CDR3: CSARQSPGGGGTDTQYF
J: TRBJ2-5; D: .; size: .; V: TRBV9; DNA: TGTGCCAGCAGCGTAGCGGAATGGGAGACCCAGTACTTC; CDR3: CASSVAEWETQYF
J: TRBJ2-4; D: .; size: many; V: TRBV2; DNA: TGTGCCAGTCATGACCCGGGGGATGGAAACATTCAGTACTTC; CDR3: CASHDPGDGNIQYF
J: TRBJ1-2; D: .; size: .; V: TRBV24-1; DNA: TGTGCCACCAGTGAAAAGGGTGGCTACACCTTC; CDR3: CATSEKGGYTF
J: TRBJ1-1; D: .; size: many; V: TRBV11-2; DNA: TGTGCCAGCAGCCGAGGTGTGGGGGCTCTGAACACTGAAGCTTTCTTT; CDR3: CASSRGVGALNTEAFF
J: TRBJ1-3; D: .; size: .; V: TRBV2; DNA: TGTGCCAGCATGGGGACTAGCGGGAGCCGGGGAGGGTATGCTGGAAACACCATATATTTT; CDR3: CASMGTSGSRGGYAGNTIYF
J: TRBJ1-5; D: TRBD1; size: many; V: TRBV30; DNA: TGTGCCTGGAGTGTACGGGCAGGGGGCGTTGGCAATCAGCCCCAGCATTTT; CDR3: CAWSVRAGGVGNQPQHF
J: TRBJ2-2; D: .; size: many; V: TRBV6-2/TRBV6-3; DNA: TGTGCCACCCACGACCTGGGACTCACCGGGGAGCTGTTTTTT; CDR3: CATHDLGLTGELFF
J: TRBJ1-2; D: .; size: .; V: TRBV19; DNA: TGTGCCAGTTGGGGGAAATATGGCTACACCTTC; CDR3: CASWGKYGYTF
J: TRBJ2-1; D: .; size: many; V: TRBV3-1; DNA: TGTGCCAGCAGCCAAGATATGAAAAACAATGAGCAGTTCTTC; CDR3: CASSQDMKNNEQFF
J: TRBJ2-7; D: .; size: .; V: TRBV6-1; DNA: TGTGGCAGCAGCTCGGGACTCAGCTCCTACGAGCAGTACTTC; CDR3: CGSSSGLSSYEQYF
J: TRBJ1-5; D: TRBD1; size: few; V: TRBV20-1; DNA: TGCAGTGCTAGAGATTCTCAACGCAGGGGGAATTCAGGGGGGCAGCCCCGGCATTTT; CDR3: CSARDSQRRGNSGGQPRHF
J: TRBJ1-3; D: .; size: many; V: TRBV30; DNA: TGTGCCTGGAGTGTGGGGATCTCTGGAAACACCATATATTTT; CDR3: CAWSVGISGNTIYF
J: TRBJ2-3; D: TRBD2; size: .; V: TRBV11-2; DNA: TGTGCCAGCCTCACTAGCGGTCGCGATACGCAGTATTTT; CDR3: CASLTSGRDTQYF
J: TRBJ2-2; D: TRBD1; size: few; V: TRBV27; DNA: TGTGCCGGCAGACTGGGACAGGTAGCCGGGGAGCTGTTTTTT; CDR3: CAGRLGQVAGELFF
J: TRBJ2-1; D: .; size: .; V: TRBV7-2; DNA: TGTGCCAGCGGACCCGGTTCCTACAATGAGCAGTTCTTC; CDR3: CASGPGSYNEQFF
J: TRBJ1-2; D: .; size: many; V: TRBV27; DNA: TGTGCCAGCAGTTCCGCGAACAAAAACTATGGCTACACCTTC; CDR3: CASSSANKNYGYTF
J: TRBJ1-1; D: TRBD1; size: many; V: TRBV18; DNA: TGTGCCAGCTCACCCTCCAGTGGGACAGGGAGGGCTTTCTTT; CDR3: CASSPSSGTGRAFF
J: TRBJ1-1; D: .; size: many; V: TRBV29-1; DNA: TGCAGCGTTGGGCTCATGAACACTGAAGCTTTCTTT; CDR3: CSVGLMNTEAFF
J: TRBJ2-2; D: TRBD1; size: many; V: TRBV27; DNA: TGTGCCAGCAGTAACCGGGACAGGGACACCGGGGAGCTGTTTTTT; CDR3: CASSNRDRDTGELFF
J: TRBJ1-5; D: .; size: few; V: TRBV4-3; DNA: TGCGCCAGCAGCCTTGACACAGCCTCGAATCAGCCCCAGCATTTT; CDR3: CASSLDTASNQPQHF
J: TRBJ2-7; D: .; size: many; V: TRBV27; DNA: TGTGCCAGCAGTTTAAACAGCGGACCCTACGAGCAGTACTTC; CDR3: CASSLNSGPYEQYF
J: TRBJ1-1; D: .; size: few; V: TRBV5-4; DNA: TGTGCCAGCAGCCGCGGTGGGCCCTTGAACACTGAAGCTTTCTTT; CDR3: CASSRGGPLNTEAFF
J: TRBJ2-7; D: .; size: many; V: TRBV28; DNA: TGTGCCAGCAGCCCCTGGGGCAGGGTCAGCGAGCAGTACTTC; CDR3: CASSPWGRVSEQYF
J: TRBJ2-7; D: TRBD2; size: many; V: TRBV19; DNA: TGTGCCAGTAGTATATCGGGGGGGCCGTCCTACGAGCAGTACTTC; CDR3: CASSISGGPSYEQYF
J: TRBJ2-7; D: TRBD1; size: .; V: TRBV11-3; DNA: TGTGCCAGCAGCTTAAACGGACAGGGTGGGTACGAGCAGTACTTC; CDR3: CASSLNGQGGYEQYF
J: TRBJ1-6; D: .; size: .; V: TRBV12-3/TRBV12-4; DNA: TGTGCCACGCGAACAGTAAATAATTCACCCCTCCACTTT; CDR3: CATRTVNNSPLHF
J: TRBJ1-1; D: .; size: many; V: TRBV7-2; DNA: TGTGCCAGCAGTGTAACCCCAGGGAACACTGAAGCTTTCTTT; CDR3: CASSVTPGNTEAFF
J: TRBJ2-3; D: .; size: few; V: TRBV7-3; DNA: TGTGCCAGCAGCCCCGGGTCTACCTCTACAGATACGCAGTATTTT; CDR3: CASSPGSTSTDTQYF
J: TRBJ2-7; D: .; size: .; V: TRBV5-1; DNA: TGCGCCAGCAGCTTACCCCAGGGGCAGGACGAGCAGTACTTC; CDR3: CASSLPQGQDEQYF
J: TRBJ1-6; D: TRBD1; size: many; V: TRBV12-3/TRBV12-4; DNA: TGTGCCAGCAGACACGGACAGGCAATTTCACCCCTCCACTTT; CDR3: CASRHGQAISPLHF
J: TRBJ2-5; D: .; size: many; V: TRBV2; DNA: TGTGCCACCGCGGGGGAGACCCAGTACTTC; CDR3: CATAGETQYF
J: TRBJ2-7; D: .; size: .; V: TRBV4-1; DNA: TGCGCCAGCAGCCTAGCGACCTCCAGAAACTCCTACGAGCAGTACTTC; CDR3: CASSLATSRNSYEQYF
J: TRBJ2-2; D: .; size: many; V: TRBV19; DNA: TGTGCCAGTAGTGCCCTACTCTTGACGAGGGACACCGGGGAGCTGTTTTTT; CDR3: CASSALLLTRDTGELFF
J: TRBJ2-7; D: .; size: many; V: TRBV15; DNA: TGTGCCACCAGCAGACCGACACGGAACGAGCAGTACTTC; CDR3: CATSRPTRNEQYF
J: TRBJ2-7; D: TRBD2; size: .; V: TRBV5-1; DNA: TGCGCCAGCAGCTTGTTAGGGGAGGGCTACGAGCAGTACTTC; CDR3: CASSLLGEGYEQYF
J: TRBJ2-7; D: .; size: many; V: TRBV6-1; DNA: TGTGCCAGCAGTGAAGTCCAGACCTACGAGCAGTACTTC; CDR3: CASSEVQTYEQYF
J: TRBJ2-7; D: TRBD2; size: .; V: TRBV10-3; DNA: TGTGCCATCAAAGAGCGGGAGACACCCCCCCAGGAGCAGTACTTC; CDR3: CAIKERETPPQEQYF
J: TRBJ2-1; D: TRBD1; size: many; V: TRBV12-3/TRBV12-4; DNA: TGTGCCAGCAGTTCCGCGCCGGGACAGGGAAGCCACAATGAGCAGTTCTTC; CDR3: CASSSAPGQGSHNEQFF
J: TRBJ1-2; D: .; size: many; V: TRBV28; DNA: TGTGCCAGCAGTTCAACCCTCAGGGTTGGCTACACCTTC; CDR3: CASSSTLRVGYTF
J: TRBJ2-7; D: .; size: .; V: TRBV4-2; DNA: TGTGCCAGCAGCCAAGATCCGAATGAGCAGTACTTC; CDR3: CASSQDPNEQYF
J: TRBJ2-7; D: .; size: .; V: TRBV25-1; DNA: TGTGCCAGCAGTAGGCCAGGGTTTGGCGAGCAGTACTTC; CDR3: CASSRPGFGEQYF
J: TRBJ2-1; D: TRBD2; size: many; V: TRBV7-9; DNA: TGTGCCAGCAGCTCCAGGACTAGCGGGAACTACAATGAGCAGTTCTTC; CDR3: CASSSRTSGNYNEQFF
J: TRBJ1-6; D: .; size: many; V: TRBV20-1; DNA: TGCAGTGCCAAGCCGGACCCGAGCTCCTATAATTCACCCCTCCACTTT; CDR3: CSAKPDPSSYNSPLHF
J: TRBJ2-7; D: .; size: many; V: TRBV2; DNA: TGTGCCAGCAGGTCATTTTACGGGAGCTCCTACGAGCAGTACTTC; CDR3: CASRSFYGSSYEQYF
J: TRBJ2-7; D: TRBD2; size: .; V: TRBV5-4; DNA: TGTGCCAGCAGCTCGGCTTTAGCGGGGGACGAGCAGTACTTC; CDR3: CASSSALAGDEQYF
J: TRBJ2-7; D: .; size: many; V: TRBV6-1; DNA: TGTGCCAGCCTACTAAGACGGCAGGACTACGAGCAGTACTTC; CDR3: CASLLRRQDYEQYF
J: TRBJ2-5; D: TRBD2; size: few; V: TRBV4-2; DNA: TGTGCCAGCAGCCAAGGGAGCGGGGGGGCCGTCACCCAGTACTTC; CDR3: CASSQGSGGAVTQYF
J: TRBJ1-1; D: TRBD1; size: .; V: TRBV5-1; DNA: TGCGCCAGCAGCCCGGCACCGGGACAGGGGGCAAGGAACACTGAAGCTTTCTTT; CDR3: CASSPAPGQGARNTEAFF
J: TRBJ2-2; D: TRBD2; size: many; V: TRBV7-2; DNA: TGTGCCAGCACCCCGGGGGGTAGCGGGAGGTCCGGGGAGCTGTTTTTT; CDR3: CASTPGGSGRSGELFF
J: TRBJ1-1; D: .; size: many; V: TRBV5-6; DNA: TGTGCCAGCAGCATGGGGGGGAACACTGAAGCTTTCTTT; CDR3: CASSMGGNTEAFF